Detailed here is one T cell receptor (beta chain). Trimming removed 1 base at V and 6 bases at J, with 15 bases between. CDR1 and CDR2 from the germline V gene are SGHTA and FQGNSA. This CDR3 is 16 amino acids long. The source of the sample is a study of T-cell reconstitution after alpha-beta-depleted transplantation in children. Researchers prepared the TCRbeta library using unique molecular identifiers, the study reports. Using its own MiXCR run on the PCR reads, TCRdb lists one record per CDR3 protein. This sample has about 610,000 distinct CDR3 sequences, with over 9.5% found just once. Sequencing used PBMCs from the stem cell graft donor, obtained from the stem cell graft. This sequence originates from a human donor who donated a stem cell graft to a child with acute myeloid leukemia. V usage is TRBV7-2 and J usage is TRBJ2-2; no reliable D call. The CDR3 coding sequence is TGTGCCAGCAGCTTAGAAGCGCGACGGCGCCCCGGGGAGCTGTTTTTT. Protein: CASSLEARRRPGELFF.